This T cell receptor beta chain emerged from a study of blood T cell repertoires in COVID-19 (dated by TCRdb to 2018 to 2020). For context, the study as a whole: Samples covering the acute and convalescent phases of COVID-19 were provided by collaborators in the United States, Italy and Spain. Nearly every sample came with metadata listing a de-identified subject ID, COVID-19 status, age in years and sex. Samples were obtained from the ongoing ImmuneRACE study (first 160 participants) and from over 1,000 subjects provided by 6 global collaborators. HLA class I and class II types, where available, came from metadata supplied by the sample provider rather than from assay-based typing. The prospective study material was composed of cDNA or gDNA derived from T cells, B-cell-depleted T cells, or PBMCs. Subjects who had been exposed to COVID-19, were actively infected with it, or had recovered from it provided the deeply sampled blood TCRbeta repertoires that made up the dataset. The repertoires were made available in a free public database intended to serve as a resource for research on the immune response to SARS-CoV-2. Beyond this particular receptor, the publication reports: The quantity of clinical and demographic metadata differed by source and by participant and was supplied without curation.

As to this clone: Its antigen remains undetermined. Qualities for individual bases were not recorded, and no much larger clone is one base off.

The immunoSEQ Assay, a bias-controlled multiplex PCR, was used to amplify TCRbeta CDR3 regions from genomic DNA. As for the original processing: The number of nucleated cells in each sample was estimated by amplification of reference gene primers within the assay. To quantify the absolute abundance of each unique TCRbeta CDR3 rearrangement, sequence reads were collapsed and filtered. Productive Simpson clonality was computed per sample as the square root of Simpson's diversity index over productive rearrangements. Here the immuneACCESS table is served through TCRdb, limited to in-frame sequences with V and J called. Missing clones are a known gap in these copies; in checked studies unresolved V genes cover under half, and the rest lacks a known reason. For V, J and clone size, that table is used; D and trimming come from the DNA. The table for this sample lists approximately 52,000 clones; 89% of them were counted only once. Of the sample, under 5% is held by the ten largest clones.

Collaborating institutions collected whole blood in K2EDTA tubes following their own protocols. For TCRbeta analysis, collaborators shipped samples as frozen whole blood, isolated PBMCs, or DNA extracted from either of those sample types. After removal of 6 bases from V and 3 bases from J, the junction retains 9 bases not matched to a gene. CDR1 and CDR2 are drawn from the germline V gene: KGHSH, LQKENI. The CDR3 goes from the cysteine to the phenylalanine over 15 residues. Only the CDR3 DNA is retained, 45 bases long and in frame from the first base. This sequence originates from a man aged 55 to 70 with active COVID-19. Sequencing was done on a sample of peripheral blood. The V and J segments used are TRBV18 and TRBJ1-2, with TRBD1 identical over 8 junction bases. The CDR3 has the sequence CASSHRTGMDYGYTF. The DNA sequence is given as TGTGCCAGCTCTCACCGGACAGGGATGGACTATGGCTACACCTTC.